This is a list of T cell receptor beta chains from one sample in a study of CD8+CD57+ T cells in acquired aplastic anemia. A single record per CDR3 protein comes from TCRdb applying MiXCR to the reads. The table has approximately 200,000 distinct CDR3 sequences, roughly 53% seen once; the top ten hold 20%. The sequencing sample was made of sorted CD4+, CD8+, or CD8+CD57+ T cells (not recorded which) from PBMCs. The source of these receptors is a human donor with aplastic anemia. The CDR3 runs from the conserved cysteine through the conserved F or W. D genes are given only for firm matches. Size tells how often a clone was seen (once, few, many) or the class of an expanded clone, and some rows leave it out.

V: TRBV29-1; size: -; J: TRBJ1-4; D: TRBD1; DNA: TGCAGCGTTGAAGCCGGGACAGTAAATGAAAAACTGTTTTTT; CDR3: CSVEAGTVNEKLFF
V: TRBV6-1; size: -; J: TRBJ1-6; D: TRBD1; DNA: TGTGCCAGCAGGGAGGGACAGGAAAATTCACCCCTCCACTTT; CDR3: CASREGQENSPLHF
V: TRBV5-1; size: many; J: TRBJ2-3; D: -; DNA: TGCGCCAGCAGCACACCTCCAGATACGCAGTATTTT; CDR3: CASSTPPDTQYF
V: TRBV20-1; size: once; J: TRBJ1-2; D: -; DNA: TGCAGTGCTAACCCGTTCGGCGGCTACACCTTC; CDR3: CSANPFGGYTF
V: TRBV5-1; size: -; J: TRBJ2-7; D: TRBD2; DNA: TGCGCCAGCAGCTTGGGGGCCCCTACTAGCGCCGTATACTCCTACGAGCAGTACTTC; CDR3: CASSLGAPTSAVYSYEQYF
V: TRBV29-1; size: -; J: TRBJ1-1; D: -; DNA: TGCAGCGTTGAAGCGACGGTGAACACTGAAGCTTTCTTT; CDR3: CSVEATVNTEAFF
V: TRBV15; size: few; J: TRBJ2-7; D: TRBD1; DNA: TGTGCCACCAGCGGGACAGGTGGCTACGAGCAGTACTTC; CDR3: CATSGTGGYEQYF
V: TRBV15; size: many; J: TRBJ2-3; D: -; DNA: TGTGCCACCAGCAGAGAACCGAACCCCACAGATACGCAGTATTTT; CDR3: CATSREPNPTDTQYF
V: TRBV7-2; size: once; J: TRBJ1-4; D: -; DNA: TGTGCCAGCGACCCAGGCTGGGCTAATGAAAAACTGTTTTTT; CDR3: CASDPGWANEKLFF
V: TRBV3-1; size: -; J: TRBJ1-1; D: -; DNA: TGTGCCAGCAGCCAATTTGGATCGAACACTGAAGCTTTCTTT; CDR3: CASSQFGSNTEAFF
V: TRBV19; size: -; J: TRBJ2-3; D: TRBD2; DNA: TGTGCCACCGCAAAAGCGGGGGGTTACTCAGGTACGCAGTATTTT; CDR3: CATAKAGGYSGTQYF
V: TRBV6-5; size: many; J: TRBJ1-2; D: -; DNA: TGTGCCAGCAAGGGGACACTCAACTATGGCTACACCTTC; CDR3: CASKGTLNYGYTF
V: TRBV5-1; size: many; J: TRBJ1-2; D: TRBD1; DNA: TGCGCCAGCAGCTTAGGACAGGGGGCGCGAGGCTACACCTTC; CDR3: CASSLGQGARGYTF
V: TRBV6-1; size: few; J: TRBJ2-5; D: TRBD2; DNA: TGTGCCAGCTCCACTAGCGGGGCTATCCAAGAGACCCAGTACTTC; CDR3: CASSTSGAIQETQYF
V: TRBV15; size: -; J: TRBJ1-1; D: -; DNA: TGTGCCACCAGCAGTGCCCAAGGGAACACTGAAGCTTTCTTT; CDR3: CATSSAQGNTEAFF
V: TRBV10-3; size: -; J: TRBJ2-1; D: TRBD2; DNA: TGTGCCATCAGTCCTAGCGGGGACGGGCTGTTCTTC; CDR3: CAISPSGDGLFF
V: TRBV6-1; size: -; J: TRBJ2-7; D: TRBD1; DNA: TGTGCCAGCAGCCAAGGGGGGGGACAGGGGGAAGACGAGCAGTACTTC; CDR3: CASSQGGGQGEDEQYF
V: TRBV5-6; size: many; J: TRBJ2-7; D: TRBD1; DNA: TGTGCCAGCAGCTTCGGGGACAGGGGCCACTACGAGCAGTACTTC; CDR3: CASSFGDRGHYEQYF
V: TRBV6-6; size: -; J: TRBJ1-4; D: -; DNA: TGTGCCGGAAAGAACGGAGGCTCTGGTGAAAAACTGTTTTTT; CDR3: CAGKNGGSGEKLFF
V: TRBV15; size: many; J: TRBJ1-2; D: TRBD1; DNA: TGTGCCACCAGGGAGGGGGCAGATCCTTATGGCTACACCTTC; CDR3: CATREGADPYGYTF
V: TRBV10-2; size: -; J: TRBJ1-6; D: -; DNA: TGCGCCAGCAGGCCCGCCGGTAATTCACCCCTCCACTTT; CDR3: CASRPAGNSPLHF
V: TRBV5-4; size: -; J: TRBJ1-2; D: -; DNA: TGTGCCAGCAGCTCAACGTACGGGGGAGACTATGGCTACACCTTC; CDR3: CASSSTYGGDYGYTF
V: TRBV4-1; size: many; J: TRBJ2-2; D: -; DNA: TGCGCCAGCAGCCAACCCGTCTCGAGATCCGGGGAGCTGTTTTTT; CDR3: CASSQPVSRSGELFF
V: TRBV6-2/TRBV6-3; size: -; J: TRBJ2-2; D: TRBD1; DNA: TGTGCCAGCAATCAGGGGGACACCGGGGAGCTGTTTTTT; CDR3: CASNQGDTGELFF
V: TRBV9; size: few; J: TRBJ1-2; D: TRBD1; DNA: TGTGCCAGCAGCGCGGACAGGGAAGGCGGCTACACCTTC; CDR3: CASSADREGGYTF
V: TRBV2; size: -; J: TRBJ1-5; D: TRBD1; DNA: TGTGCCAGCAAAAGGGACAGTCAGGACTATCAGCCCCAGCATTTT; CDR3: CASKRDSQDYQPQHF
V: TRBV15; size: -; J: TRBJ2-3; D: -; DNA: TGTGCCACCAGCAGAGATCATTCAGATACGCAGTATTTT; CDR3: CATSRDHSDTQYF
V: TRBV7-8; size: -; J: TRBJ1-6; D: -; DNA: TGTGCCAGCAGCTTAAAGGGGTATAATTCACCCCTCCACTTT; CDR3: CASSLKGYNSPLHF
V: TRBV19; size: many; J: TRBJ1-2; D: -; DNA: TGTGCCAGTGCCGACAAGGCCACAGCTGGGTATGGCTACACCTTC; CDR3: CASADKATAGYGYTF